Below, 30 T cell receptor beta chains from the same sample are listed, as sequenced in a study of shared clonotypes between healthy human individuals. Method: immunoSEQ multiplex PCR; TCRdb's copy keeps in-frame clones and lacks some. The top ten clones hold over 0.095% of a sample with approximately 600,000 clones, roughly 95% of them seen once. Cells designated naive CD8 were CD45RO-negative and were positively selected for CCR7, with terminally differentiated effector memory CD45RA+ cells excluded. What was sequenced was naive CD8+ T cells sorted from blood. These receptor sequences come from a woman between 25 and 40 years old in good health.

V and J are TRBV7-6 and TRBJ2-3, with 9 bases identical to TRBD2. This CDR3 has 18 amino acids. The trim removed 1 base at V and 4 bases at J, leaving 12 bases unmatched. The germline V gene encodes CDR1 SGHVS and CDR2 FNYEAQ. CDR3 sequence: CASSLVPYTREGADTQYF. CDR3 bases: TGTGCCAGCAGCTTAGTTCCCTATACGCGGGAGGGGGCAGATACGCAGTATTTT.

The V gene is TRBV5-6, the J gene TRBJ2-5, with D possibly TRBD1 on 5 matching bases. The end of the DNA is better explained by TRBJ2-7, so the J call may be wrong. This CDR3 has 12 amino acids. Germline assignment: CDR1 SGHDT and CDR2 YYEEEE. CDR3 protein: CASNDRSYEQYF. The CDR3 coding sequence is TGTGCCAGCAACGACAGATCCTACGAGCAGTACTTC.

The chain joins TRBV14 to TRBJ2-5, with 7 bases lining up with TRBD2. Germline CDR1 reads SGHDN; CDR2 reads FVKESK. This CDR3 has 14 residues. The V gene end was trimmed by 3 bases and the J gene end by 5 bases; junction bases not matched to a gene: 6. For the CDR3, the DNA is TGTGCCAGCAGCCAGCACGGGAGGCTGGAGACCCAGTACTTC. Translation gives CASSQHGRLETQYF.

This chain connects TRBV4-1 to TRBJ2-1, with TRBD2 matching 13 bases. The trim removed 5 bases at V and 5 bases at J, leaving 6 bases unmatched. CDR1 is MGHRA, CDR2 YSYEKL, per germline. The CDR3 runs to 16 residues. CDR3 in DNA: TGCGCCAGCAGCAGACCCGGGACTAGCGGGGACAATGAGCAGTTCTTC. As protein: CASSRPGTSGDNEQFF.

The chain employs TRBV12-5 and TRBJ2-3, with D possibly TRBD2 on 6 matching bases. There are 17 residues in the CDR3. The germline V gene encodes CDR1 LGHNT and CDR2 FRNRAP. Trimming took off 3 bases at V and 1 base at J, with 17 bases between the two ends. CDR3 sequence (DNA): TGTGCTAGTGGTTTATTTCCTGGAGGGGAAGGCACAGATACGCAGTATTTT. Translation gives CASGLFPGGEGTDTQYF.

The rearrangement links TRBV4-1 to TRBJ2-4, with a possible D match to TRBD1 (6 bases). The V end lost 4 bases, the J end lost 5 bases, and 18 bases lay between the germline ends. This CDR3 is 16 amino acids long. CDR1 is MGHRA and CDR2 is YSYEKL in the germline V gene. The CDR3 here is CASSPLGTPDQNIQYF. The CDR3 DNA follows: TGCGCCAGCAGCCCTCTAGGGACACCAGACCAAAACATTCAGTACTTC.

The chain employs TRBV5-1 and TRBJ2-3; D tentatively reads TRBD1 or TRBD2 (5 bases each). CDR3 size: 15 residues. V was shortened by 2 bases and J by 1 base, with 11 bases between the two germline ends. The germline V gene encodes CDR1 SGHRS and CDR2 YFSETQ. CDR3 amino acids: CASSFRDPGTDTQYF. CDR3 DNA sequence: TGCGCCAGCAGCTTCCGGGACCCCGGCACAGATACGCAGTATTTT.

The V and J genes are TRBV7-9 and TRBJ2-1, with TRBD2 matching 8 bases. The CDR3 length is 15 residues. CDR1 and CDR2 from the germline V gene are SEHNR and FQNEAQ (reference sequence). Trimming cost V 8 bases and J 5 bases; bases outside gene matches: 11. CDR3 sequence reads: CASRRSGSIDNEQFF. In nucleotides, the CDR3 is TGTGCCAGCCGCCGGAGCGGGAGTATCGACAATGAGCAGTTCTTC.

V usage is TRBV2 and J usage is TRBJ1-4, with 7 bases aligning to TRBD1. V lost 8 bases and J lost 5; bases outside the gene matches: 8. This CDR3 comprises 14 residues. The germline V gene encodes CDR1 SNHLY and CDR2 FYNNEI. The CDR3 DNA reads TGTGCCAGCGGGGGGACAGACAGAAATGAAAAACTGTTTTTT. Its protein product is CASGGTDRNEKLFF.

CDR3 nucleotide sequence: TGTGCCATCAGTGAGGTGGAGACAGAAGGGACCGGGGAGCTGTTTTTT. This gives the protein CAISEVETEGTGELFF. The chain uses TRBV10-3 and TRBJ2-2; possibly TRBD1 for D (5 bases). The germline CDR1 and CDR2 sequences are ENHRY and SYGVKD. The germline V and J ends were trimmed by 2 bases and 5 bases, with 15 bases remaining between them. This CDR3 is 16 amino acids long.

This chain uses TRBV18 with TRBJ2-7; 7 bases map to TRBD1. The germline gives CDR1 KGHSH, CDR2 LQKENI. V shed 5 bases and J 3 bases; nucleotides not matched to a gene: 10. This CDR3 is built from 15 residues. In DNA form, the CDR3 reads TGTGCCAGCTCAGCGACAGGGCCCCTTTACTACGAGCAGTACTTC. Translating gives CASSATGPLYYEQYF.

The chain employs TRBV5-1 and TRBJ1-4; D unclear. CDR3 length: 14 amino acids. CDR1 SGHRS and CDR2 YFSETQ come from the germline V gene. V was shortened by 5 bases and J by 4 bases, with 12 bases between the two germline ends. The CDR3 nucleotides are TGCGCCAGCAGTGGAACCGGTATTAATGAAAAACTGTTTTTT. Its translation: CASSGTGINEKLFF.

The chain carries TRBV4-1 and TRBJ2-5; tentatively, D is TRBD2 (7 bases). The germline V gene has CDR1 MGHRA and CDR2 YSYEKL. Trimming took 0 bases from V and 9 from J, leaving 20 bases between them. The CDR3 totals 16 residues. This CDR3 is CASSQEGGLREGAQYF. CDR3 nucleotides: TGCGCCAGCAGCCAAGAGGGGGGACTACGAGAGGGGGCCCAGTACTTC.

With respect to this clone: At the DNA level, this CDR3 is encoded by other sequences in the same sample as well. This chain links TRBV6-5 with TRBJ1-1, with D hard to call. Germline-derived CDR1 and CDR2 are MNHEY and SVGAGI. Trimming left V 0 bases short and J 1 base short, with 6 bases between. This CDR3 is built from 14 residues. The CDR3 DNA reads TGTGCCAGCAGTTACTCAGAGGGGAACACTGAAGCTTTCTTT. Translating gives CASSYSEGNTEAFF.

V is TRBV28 and J is TRBJ2-7, with a tentative D call TRBD1 (6 bases). V was pared by 2 bases and J by 3 bases, with 17 bases between. The CDR3 is 16 amino acids. CDR1 MDHEN and CDR2 SYDVKM come from the germline V gene. The CDR3 coding sequence is TGTGCCAGCAGTTTAGGACCCAGGGGTCTCCACTACGAGCAGTACTTC. Its protein product is CASSLGPRGLHYEQYF.

The CDR3 sequence: CATLGTSGSAISYEQYF. CDR3 nucleotides: TGTGCCACCCTGGGGACTAGCGGGAGTGCAATCTCCTACGAGCAGTACTTC. The rearrangement uses TRBV28 and TRBJ2-7, with 14 bases lining up with TRBD2. Germline-derived CDR1 and CDR2 are MDHEN and SYDVKM. Germline trimming cut 10 bases from V and 0 bases from J; bases unmatched to any gene: 11. The CDR3 spans 17 residues.

This sequence joins TRBV6-4 and TRBJ1-1; D not certain. The CDR3 has 15 amino acids. V was cut by 4 bases and J by 4 bases, with 16 bases left in between. Germline-derived CDR1 and CDR2 are MRHNA and SNTAGT. DNA for the CDR3: TGTGCCAGCAGTGCGAGCTGGGGATTTGGCACTGAAGCTTTCTTT. It encodes CASSASWGFGTEAFF.

J is TRBJ2-7 and V is TRBV7-6, with 8 bases aligning to TRBD2. This CDR3 has 15 residues. J was trimmed by 2 bases and V by 0 bases; bases with no gene match: 3. Germline CDR1 SGHVS, CDR2 FNYEAQ. In DNA form, the CDR3 reads TGTGCCAGCAGCTTAGCGGGACTAGTAACCTACGAGCAGTACTTC. It is translated as CASSLAGLVTYEQYF.

In its sample, this clone was seen once. The chain employs TRBV6-5 and TRBJ2-2; D tentatively reads TRBD1 or TRBD2 (6 bases each). This CDR3 has 16 amino acids. V was trimmed by 0 bases and J by 5 bases, leaving 13 bases between them. CDR1 MNHEY and CDR2 SVGAGI come from the germline V gene. CDR3 in DNA: TGTGCCAGCAGTTACTCTCGGGGGCAGTGGACCGGGGAGCTGTTTTTT. It encodes CASSYSRGQWTGELFF.

The chain has TRBV5-6 and TRBJ1-5; D uncertain. This CDR3 region has 14 residues. Trimming took 7 bases from V and 2 from J, leaving 13 bases between them. Germline V gene lookup returns CDR1 SGHDT and CDR2 YYEEEE. CDR3 sequence (DNA): TGTGCCAGCCGCGGCTGGGGAGGCAATCAGCCCCAGCATTTT. This gives the protein CASRGWGGNQPQHF.

This chain links TRBV5-1 with TRBJ2-1; D ambiguous. The V and J ends lost 0 bases and 8 bases respectively, with 6 bases between them. In germline, CDR1 is SGHRS, CDR2 YFSETQ. CDR3 length: 12 amino acids. In DNA form, the CDR3 reads TGCGCCAGCAGCTTGGATGGTCATGAGCAGTTCTTC. It specifies CASSLDGHEQFF.

J is TRBJ1-1 and V is TRBV7-9; the D gene is possibly TRBD1 (5 bases). The CDR3 runs 15 residues. Trimming removed 2 bases at V and 4 bases at J, with 14 bases between. Germline loops: CDR1 SEHNR, CDR2 FQNEAQ (reference sequence). CDR3 residues: CASSLRAGGTTEAFF. As DNA, the CDR3 is TGTGCCAGCAGCTTACGAGCAGGAGGGACCACTGAAGCTTTCTTT.

This chain connects TRBV5-4 to TRBJ1-2, with 7 nucleotides matching TRBD1. This CDR3 has 12 amino acids. Unmatched junction bases numbered 3, after V lost 3 bases and J lost 7 bases. CDR1 is SGHNT, CDR2 YYREEE, per germline (reference sequence). The CDR3 nucleotides are TGTGCCAGCAGCTACGGACAGGTTGGCTACACCTTC. Protein: CASSYGQVGYTF. Together with reference TRBV5-4 and TRBJ1-2, the CDR3 gives the full variable domain: ETGVTQSPTHLIKTRGQQVTLRCSSQSGHNTVSWYQQALGQGPQFIFQYYREEENGRGNFPPRFSGLQFPNYSSELNVNALELDDSALYLCASSYGQVGYTFGSGTRLTVV.

The V gene is TRBV28, the J gene TRBJ2-1; either TRBD1 or TRBD2 may supply D (6 bases each). V lost 3 bases and J lost 5, with 11 bases in between. The length of the CDR3 is 14 residues. Germline V gives CDR1 MDHEN, CDR2 SYDVKM. CDR3 in amino acids: CASSLRGRNNEQFF. The CDR3 DNA reads as TGTGCCAGCAGTTTGAGGGGGAGGAACAATGAGCAGTTCTTC.

CDR3 bases: TGTGCCAGTACTGCGGGGTGGGACACTGAAGCTTTCTTT. Protein product: CASTAGWDTEAFF. V gene TRBV19 combines with J gene TRBJ1-1, with D hard to call. Germline V gene sequence: CDR1 LNHDA, CDR2 SQIVND (reference sequence). The CDR3 is made up of 13 amino acids. V gave up 7 bases and J gave up 3 bases, with 12 bases separating them.

This sequence joins TRBV19 and TRBJ2-5, with 9 bases aligning to TRBD1. Unmatched junction bases numbered 6, after V lost 5 bases and J lost 5 bases. The V gene's germline CDR1 is LNHDA and CDR2 SQIVND (reference sequence). CDR3 size: 14 residues. CDR3 loop: CASSPRDRAETQYF. CDR3 in DNA: TGTGCCAGTAGTCCCCGGGACAGGGCGGAGACCCAGTACTTC.

The chain has TRBV5-1 and TRBJ2-4; a possible D gene is TRBD1 (8 bases). From germline, CDR1 is SGHRS and CDR2 YFSETQ. This CDR3 has 16 residues. V dropped 0 bases and J dropped 9 bases, with 19 bases sitting between them. CDR3 sequence reads: CASSLVGTGSGGIQYF. The CDR3 DNA reads TGCGCCAGCAGCTTGGTGGGGACAGGTTCGGGAGGCATTCAGTACTTC.

The chain employs TRBV5-6 and TRBJ2-7; TRBD1 matches at 8 bases. This CDR3 has 14 residues. From germline, CDR1 is SGHDT and CDR2 YYEEEE. V trimming: 4 bases; J trimming: 6 bases; junction bases outside the gene matches: 9. CDR3 bases: TGTGCCAGCAGCCCGCCGGACAGGGCCGGCGAGCAGTACTTC. Residues: CASSPPDRAGEQYF.

V and J are TRBV27 and TRBJ2-7, with 7 bases fitting TRBD2. After removal of 1 base from V and 2 bases from J, the junction contained 5 bases not matched to a gene. Germline values: CDR1 MNHEY, CDR2 SMNVEV (reference sequence). This CDR3 contains 15 residues. The CDR3 DNA reads TGTGCCAGCAGTTTATTCGGCGGGAGACCCTACGAGCAGTACTTC. Translating it yields CASSLFGGRPYEQYF.

This clone was seen only once. The chain employs TRBV28 and TRBJ2-3; no clear D gene. The CDR3 spans 13 residues. Per germline, CDR1 MDHEN and CDR2 SYDVKM. Trimming left V 6 bases short and J 2 bases short, with 9 bases between. This CDR3 reads CASSDLDTDTQYF. For the CDR3, the DNA is TGTGCCAGCAGCGACCTAGACACAGATACGCAGTATTTT.